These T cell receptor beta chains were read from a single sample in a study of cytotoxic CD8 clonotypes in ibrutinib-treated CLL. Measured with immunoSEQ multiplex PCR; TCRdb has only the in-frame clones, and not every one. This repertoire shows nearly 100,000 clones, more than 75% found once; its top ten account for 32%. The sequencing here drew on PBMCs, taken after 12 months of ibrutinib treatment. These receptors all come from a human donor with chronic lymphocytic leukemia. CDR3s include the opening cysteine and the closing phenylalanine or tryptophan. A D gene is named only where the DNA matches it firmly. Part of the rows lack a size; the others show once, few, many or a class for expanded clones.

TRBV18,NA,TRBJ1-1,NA,TGTGCCAGCTCACCCTTGCTGAACACTGAAGCTTTCTTT,CASSPLLNTEAFF
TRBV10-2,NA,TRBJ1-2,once,TGCGCCAGCAGTCAGTCTCCTACACTCTATGGCTACACCTTC,CASSQSPTLYGYTF
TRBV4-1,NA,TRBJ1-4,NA,TGCGCCAGCAGCCAAGTCGGGGTTGAAAAACTGTTTTTT,CASSQVGVEKLFF
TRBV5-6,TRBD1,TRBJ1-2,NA,TGTGCCAGCAGCCCCGGGACAGGGGGCTTCAGGAGCTATGGCTACACCTTC,CASSPGTGGFRSYGYTF
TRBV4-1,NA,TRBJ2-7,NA,TGCGCCAGCAGCCAAATGGCGGGACAGAGGCGCTACGAGCAGTACTTC,CASSQMAGQRRYEQYF
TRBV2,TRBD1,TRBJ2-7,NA,TGTGCCAGCAGCACCGGGACAGAAAACGAGCAGTACTTC,CASSTGTENEQYF
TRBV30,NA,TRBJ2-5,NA,TGTGCCTGGAAGTCCCAAGTTACCCAGTACTTC,CAWKSQVTQYF
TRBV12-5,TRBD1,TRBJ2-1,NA,TGTGCTAGTGGTCAGGGACAGGGTCAGTACAATGAGCAGTTCTTC,CASGQGQGQYNEQFF
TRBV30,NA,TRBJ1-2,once,TGTGCCTGGACCTTCTCCCCACAAACCTATGGCTACACCTTC,CAWTFSPQTYGYTF
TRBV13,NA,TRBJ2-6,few,TGTGCCAGCAGCTTTAATCGCCTCTGGGGGGCCAACGTCCTGACTTTC,CASSFNRLWGANVLTF
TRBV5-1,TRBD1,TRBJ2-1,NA,TGCGCCAGCAGCTCGGACAGGAGCTCCTACAATGAGCAGTTCTTC,CASSSDRSSYNEQFF
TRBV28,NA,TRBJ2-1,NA,TGTGCCAGCAGGGGGGGACAGGAGCAGTTCTTC,CASRGGQEQFF
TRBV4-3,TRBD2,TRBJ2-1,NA,TGCGCCAGCAGCCAGGCTAGCGGAGCTTATGGTGAGCAGTTCTTC,CASSQASGAYGEQFF
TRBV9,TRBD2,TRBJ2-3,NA,TGTGCCAGCAGCGCCCGGACTAGCGGAGATACGCAGTATTTT,CASSARTSGDTQYF
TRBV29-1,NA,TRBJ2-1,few,TGCAGCGCAACATGGGCCTACAATGAGCAGTTCTTC,CSATWAYNEQFF
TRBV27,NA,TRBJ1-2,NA,TGTGCCAGCAGTGCAACGAGGACTAGCTATGGCTACACCTTC,CASSATRTSYGYTF
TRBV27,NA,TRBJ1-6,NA,TGTGCCAGCAGTTTAGACAGGCGAGCCTCACCCCTCCACTTT,CASSLDRRASPLHF
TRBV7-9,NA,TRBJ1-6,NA,TGTGCCAGCACCCCAGGGTCGTTCAGGAATTCACCCCTCCACTTT,CASTPGSFRNSPLHF
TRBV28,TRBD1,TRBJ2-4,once,TGTGCCAGCAGTACCGCCGGGACAGGGGCCAAAAACATTCAGTACTTC,CASSTAGTGAKNIQYF
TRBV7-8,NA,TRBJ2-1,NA,TGTGCCAGCAGCTCGGTACAGGGTTTAGAGCAGTTCTTC,CASSSVQGLEQFF
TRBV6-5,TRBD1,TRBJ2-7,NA,TGTGCCAGCAGTCCAAGGGGGCCCATCGAGCAGTACTTC,CASSPRGPIEQYF
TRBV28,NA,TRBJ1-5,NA,TGTGCCAGCAGTTTTTGGCTTTGGGGTAGTAGCAATCAGCCCCAGCATTTT,CASSFWLWGSSNQPQHF
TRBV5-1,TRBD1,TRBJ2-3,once,TGCGCCAGCAGCACGGGACAGAACACAGATACGCAGTATTTT,CASSTGQNTDTQYF
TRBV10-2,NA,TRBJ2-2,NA,TGCGCCAGCAGTGAGAATCCGGGACACGGGGAGCTGTTTTTT,CASSENPGHGELFF
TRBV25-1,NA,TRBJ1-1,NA,TGTGCCAGCAGTGACGGGGAACTTAGAGGGGCGGAAAACACTGAAGCTTTCTTT,CASSDGELRGAENTEAFF
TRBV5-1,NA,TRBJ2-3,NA,TGCGCCAGCACTACCACGCAGTATTTT,CASTTTQYF
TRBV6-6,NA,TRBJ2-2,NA,TGTGCCAGCAGTTATGGGACCGGGGAGCTGTTTTTT,CASSYGTGELFF
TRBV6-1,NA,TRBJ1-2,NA,TGTGCCAGCAGTGCGGGGATTTGGGCCTCGTTAGGCTACACCTTC,CASSAGIWASLGYTF
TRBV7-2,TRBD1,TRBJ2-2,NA,TGTGCCAGCAGCCCATGGACAGGGGACATCGGGGAGCTGTTTTTT,CASSPWTGDIGELFF
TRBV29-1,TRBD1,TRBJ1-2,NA,TGCAGCGTTGCAGGGGGTAGTAACTATGGCTACACCTTC,CSVAGGSNYGYTF
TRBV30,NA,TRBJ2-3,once,TGTGCCTGGGGCCGAATGGAGGGGGGCGTAGATACGCAGTATTTT,CAWGRMEGGVDTQYF
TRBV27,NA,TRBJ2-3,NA,TGTGTCAGCAGAATCCATCCGATAGCGGCTAGCACAGATACGCAGTATTTT,CVSRIHPIAASTDTQYF
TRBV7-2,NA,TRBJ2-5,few,TGTGCCAGCAGCTTAGGGCAGGGAAGCCAAGAGACCCAGTACTTC,CASSLGQGSQETQYF
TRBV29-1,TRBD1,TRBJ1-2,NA,TGCAGCGTTGCTCTCGGGACAGGGTATGGCTACACCTTC,CSVALGTGYGYTF
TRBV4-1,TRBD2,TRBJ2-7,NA,TGCGCCAGCAGCCAAGTGGGGGGGAGCCTTTACGAGCAGTACTTC,CASSQVGGSLYEQYF
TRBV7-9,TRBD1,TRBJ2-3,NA,TGTGCCAGCAGCCAGGGACAGGGATACACAGATACGCAGTATTTT,CASSQGQGYTDTQYF
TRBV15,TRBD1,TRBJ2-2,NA,TGTGCCACCGGGGGACAGGGCACTACCGGGGAGCTGTTTTTT,CATGGQGTTGELFF
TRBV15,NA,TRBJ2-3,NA,TGTGCCACCAGCAGAGTAGGACAGCTTATAGATACGCAGTATTTT,CATSRVGQLIDTQYF
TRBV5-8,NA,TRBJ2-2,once,TGTGCCAGCAGCTTGGTGGCAGGGACCACCGGGGAGCTGTTTTTT,CASSLVAGTTGELFF
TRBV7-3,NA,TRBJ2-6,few,TGTGCCAGCAGCGCAAGTTCTGGGGCCAACGTCCTGACTTTC,CASSASSGANVLTF
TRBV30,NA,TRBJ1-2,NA,TGTGCCTGGAGTAGGGGCCCCGTAGATGGCTACACCTTC,CAWSRGPVDGYTF
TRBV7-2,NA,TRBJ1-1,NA,TGTGCCAGCAGCCCGCCACATATCACTGAAGCTTTCTTT,CASSPPHITEAFF
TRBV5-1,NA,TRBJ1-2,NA,TGCGCCAGCAGCCTGCGAGGGGATGGCTACACCTTC,CASSLRGDGYTF
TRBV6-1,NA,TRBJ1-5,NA,TGTGCCAGCAGTGAAGAGTGGCGGCAGCCCCAGCATTTT,CASSEEWRQPQHF
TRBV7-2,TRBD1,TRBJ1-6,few,TGTGCCAGCAGCTTAGGTAACAGGGGGTGGAATTCACCCCTCCACTTT,CASSLGNRGWNSPLHF
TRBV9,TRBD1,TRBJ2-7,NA,TGTGCCAGCAGCTCAATGTGGGACAGCGGTAACTACGAGCAGTACTTC,CASSSMWDSGNYEQYF